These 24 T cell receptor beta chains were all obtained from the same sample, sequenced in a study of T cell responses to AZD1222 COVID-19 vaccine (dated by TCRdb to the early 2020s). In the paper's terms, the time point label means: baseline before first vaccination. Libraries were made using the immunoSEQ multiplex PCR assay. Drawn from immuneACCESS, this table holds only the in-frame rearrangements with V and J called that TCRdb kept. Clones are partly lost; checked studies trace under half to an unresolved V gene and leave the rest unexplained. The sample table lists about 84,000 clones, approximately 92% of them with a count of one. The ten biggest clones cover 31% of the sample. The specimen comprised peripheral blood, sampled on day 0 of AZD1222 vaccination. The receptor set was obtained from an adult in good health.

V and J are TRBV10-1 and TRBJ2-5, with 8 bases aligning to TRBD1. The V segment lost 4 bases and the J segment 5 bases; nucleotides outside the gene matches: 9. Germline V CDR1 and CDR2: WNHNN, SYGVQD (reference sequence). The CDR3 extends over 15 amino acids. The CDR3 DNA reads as TGCGCCAGCAGTGCGGGACAGGCGGGGAGCGAGACCCAGTACTTC. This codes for CASSAGQAGSETQYF.

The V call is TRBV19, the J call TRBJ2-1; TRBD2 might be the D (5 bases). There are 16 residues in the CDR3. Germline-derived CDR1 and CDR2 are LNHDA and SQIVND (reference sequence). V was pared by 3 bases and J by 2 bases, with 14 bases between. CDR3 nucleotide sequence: TGTGCCAGTAGTATTTCGGGGAAATCCCCCTACAATGAGCAGTTCTTC. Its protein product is CASSISGKSPYNEQFF.

DNA for the CDR3: TGTGCCAGCAGTTCCCTAAGAACCGGGGAGCTGTTTTTT. Its protein is CASSSLRTGELFF. V gene TRBV28 combines with J gene TRBJ2-2; D unclear. The CDR3 has 13 amino acids. Germline V gene sequence: CDR1 MDHEN, CDR2 SYDVKM. Trimming stripped 4 bases from V and 5 bases from J, with 8 bases between.

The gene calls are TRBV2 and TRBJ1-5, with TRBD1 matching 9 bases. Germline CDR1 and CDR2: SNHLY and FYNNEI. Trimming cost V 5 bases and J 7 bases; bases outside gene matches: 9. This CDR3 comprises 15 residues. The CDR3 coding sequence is TGTGCCAGCAGTCCCCCGGGACAGGGCTCACAGCCCCAGCATTTT. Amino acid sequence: CASSPPGQGSQPQHF.

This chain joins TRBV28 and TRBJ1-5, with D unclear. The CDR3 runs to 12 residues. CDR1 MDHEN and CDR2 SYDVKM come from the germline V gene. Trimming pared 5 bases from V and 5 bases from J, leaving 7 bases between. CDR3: CASSKVDQPQHF. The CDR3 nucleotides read TGTGCCAGCAGTAAGGTAGATCAGCCCCAGCATTTT.

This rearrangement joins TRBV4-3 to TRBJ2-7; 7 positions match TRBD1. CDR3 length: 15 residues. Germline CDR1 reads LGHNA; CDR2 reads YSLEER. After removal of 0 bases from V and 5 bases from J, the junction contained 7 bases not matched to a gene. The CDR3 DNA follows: TGCGCCAGCAGCCAAGAGTGGGACAGATTCCACGAGCAGTACTTC. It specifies CASSQEWDRFHEQYF.

This chain's CDR3 is CAISPERYGYTF. CDR3 bases: TGTGCCATCAGCCCGGAGCGGTATGGCTACACCTTC. This chain joins TRBV10-3 and TRBJ1-2, with D uncertain. The V and J ends lost 6 bases and 5 bases respectively, with 10 bases between them. This CDR3 is built from 12 residues. The V gene's germline CDR1 is ENHRY and CDR2 SYGVKD.

CDR3 sequence (DNA): TGTGCCAGCAGCTTGGATCTCGGGCCTAGCACAGATACGCAGTATTTT. Protein product: CASSLDLGPSTDTQYF. J is TRBJ2-3 and V is TRBV5-4; D not certain. This CDR3 is 16 amino acids long. CDR1 is SGHNT, CDR2 YYREEE, per germline (reference sequence). V dropped 0 bases and J dropped 0 bases, with 11 bases sitting between them.

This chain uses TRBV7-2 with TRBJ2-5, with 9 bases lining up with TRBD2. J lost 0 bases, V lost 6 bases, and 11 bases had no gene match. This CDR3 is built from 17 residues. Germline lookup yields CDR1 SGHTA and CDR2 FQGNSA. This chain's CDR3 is CASRRMLVAGDQETQYF. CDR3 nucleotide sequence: TGTGCCAGCAGACGCATGTTGGTAGCGGGGGACCAAGAGACCCAGTACTTC.

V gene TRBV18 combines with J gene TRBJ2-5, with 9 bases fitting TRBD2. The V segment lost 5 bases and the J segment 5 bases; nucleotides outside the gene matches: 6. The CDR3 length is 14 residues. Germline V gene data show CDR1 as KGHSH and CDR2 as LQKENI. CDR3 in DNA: TGTGCCAGCTCATTTAGCGGGAGCAGCGAGACCCAGTACTTC. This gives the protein CASSFSGSSETQYF.

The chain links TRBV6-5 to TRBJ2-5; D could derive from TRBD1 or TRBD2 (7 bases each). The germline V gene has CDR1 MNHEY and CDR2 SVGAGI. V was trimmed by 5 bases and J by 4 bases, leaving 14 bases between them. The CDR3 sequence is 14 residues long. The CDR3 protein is CASSRQGGGETQYF. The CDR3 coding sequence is TGTGCCAGCAGTCGACAGGGAGGGGGAGAGACCCAGTACTTC.

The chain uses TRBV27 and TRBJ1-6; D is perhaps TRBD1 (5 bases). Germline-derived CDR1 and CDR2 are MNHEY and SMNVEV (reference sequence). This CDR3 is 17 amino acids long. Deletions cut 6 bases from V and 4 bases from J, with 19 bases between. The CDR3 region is CASSYGTLYGYNSPLHF. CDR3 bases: TGTGCCAGCAGCTACGGGACCCTTTATGGGTATAATTCACCCCTCCACTTT.

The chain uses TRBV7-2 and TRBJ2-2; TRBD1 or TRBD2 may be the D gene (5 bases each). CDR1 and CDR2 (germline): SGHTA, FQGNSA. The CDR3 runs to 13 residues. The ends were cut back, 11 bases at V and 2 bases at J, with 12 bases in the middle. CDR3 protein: CASRDLNTGELFF. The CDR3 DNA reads TGTGCCTCCAGGGACCTAAACACCGGGGAGCTGTTTTTT.

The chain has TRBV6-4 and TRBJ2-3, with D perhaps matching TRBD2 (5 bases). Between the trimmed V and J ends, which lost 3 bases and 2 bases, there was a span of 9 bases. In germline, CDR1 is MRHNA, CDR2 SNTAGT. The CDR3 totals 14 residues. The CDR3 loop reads CASSEGSATDTQYF. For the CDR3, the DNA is TGTGCCAGCAGTGAGGGTAGCGCCACAGATACGCAGTATTTT.

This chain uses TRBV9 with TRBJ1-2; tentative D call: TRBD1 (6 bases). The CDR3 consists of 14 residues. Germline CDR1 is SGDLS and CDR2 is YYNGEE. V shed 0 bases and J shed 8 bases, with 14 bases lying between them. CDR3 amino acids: CASSVDVRGGGYTF. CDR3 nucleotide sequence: TGTGCCAGCAGCGTAGATGTCAGGGGAGGAGGCTACACCTTC.

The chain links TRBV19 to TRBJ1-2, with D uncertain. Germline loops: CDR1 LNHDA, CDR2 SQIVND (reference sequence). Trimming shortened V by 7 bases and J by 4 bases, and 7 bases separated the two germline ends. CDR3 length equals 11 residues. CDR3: CASKQFYGYTF. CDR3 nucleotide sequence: TGTGCCAGTAAACAGTTCTATGGCTACACCTTC.

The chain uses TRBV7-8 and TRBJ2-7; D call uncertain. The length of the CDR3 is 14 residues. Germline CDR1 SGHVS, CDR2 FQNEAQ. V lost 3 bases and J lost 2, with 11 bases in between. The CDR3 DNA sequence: TGTGCCAGCAGCTTCGGCGTGACAACCTACGAGCAGTACTTC. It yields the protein CASSFGVTTYEQYF. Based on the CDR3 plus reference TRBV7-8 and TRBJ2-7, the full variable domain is GAGVSQSPRYKVAKRGQDVALRCDPISGHVSLFWYQQALGQGPEFLTYFQNEAQLDKSGLPSDRFFAERPEGSVSTLKIQRTQQEDSAVYLCASSFGVTTYEQYFGPGTRLTVT.

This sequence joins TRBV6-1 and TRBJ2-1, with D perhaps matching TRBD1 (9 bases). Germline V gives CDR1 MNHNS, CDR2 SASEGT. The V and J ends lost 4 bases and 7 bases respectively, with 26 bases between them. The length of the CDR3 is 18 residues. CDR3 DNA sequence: TGTGCCAGCAGTGGAGACAGGGGGAAAGCGGGAGTTAGGAATGAGCAGTTCTTC. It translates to CASSGDRGKAGVRNEQFF.

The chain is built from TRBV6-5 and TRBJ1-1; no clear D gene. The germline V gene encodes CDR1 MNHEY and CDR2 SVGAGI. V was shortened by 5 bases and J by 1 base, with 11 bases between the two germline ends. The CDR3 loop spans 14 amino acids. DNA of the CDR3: TGTGCCAGCAGTACCCTCGGAAGGAACACTGAAGCTTTCTTT. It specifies CASSTLGRNTEAFF.

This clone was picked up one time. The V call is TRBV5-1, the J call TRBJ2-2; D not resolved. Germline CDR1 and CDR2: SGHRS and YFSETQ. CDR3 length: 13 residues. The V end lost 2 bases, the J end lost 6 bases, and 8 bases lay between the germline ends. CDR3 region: CASSLEVAGELFF. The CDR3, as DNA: TGCGCCAGCAGCTTAGAGGTCGCCGGGGAGCTGTTTTTT.

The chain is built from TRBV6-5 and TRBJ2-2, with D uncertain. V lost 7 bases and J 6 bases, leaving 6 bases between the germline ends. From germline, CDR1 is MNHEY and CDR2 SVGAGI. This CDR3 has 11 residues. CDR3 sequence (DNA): TGTGCCAGCAATCGGGCCGGGGAGCTGTTTTTT. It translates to CASNRAGELFF.

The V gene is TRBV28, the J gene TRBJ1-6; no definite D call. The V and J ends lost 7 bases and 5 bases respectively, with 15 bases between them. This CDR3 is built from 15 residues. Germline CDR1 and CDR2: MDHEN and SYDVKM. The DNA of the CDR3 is TGTGCCAGCACCGTGCCGAGAGGAAATAATTCACCCCTCCACTTT. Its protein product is CASTVPRGNNSPLHF.

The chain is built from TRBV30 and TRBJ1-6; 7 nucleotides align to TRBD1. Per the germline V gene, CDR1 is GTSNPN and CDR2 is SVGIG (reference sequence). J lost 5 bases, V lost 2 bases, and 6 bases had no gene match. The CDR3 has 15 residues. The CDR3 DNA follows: TGTGCCTGGAGTATCCGGGACAGAAATAATTCACCCCTCCACTTT. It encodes CAWSIRDRNNSPLHF.

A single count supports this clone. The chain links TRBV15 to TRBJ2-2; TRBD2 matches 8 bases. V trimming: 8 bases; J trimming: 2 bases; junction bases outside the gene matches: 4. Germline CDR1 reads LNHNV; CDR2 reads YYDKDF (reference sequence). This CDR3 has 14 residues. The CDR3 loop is CATELAVNTGELFF. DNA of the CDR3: TGTGCCACCGAACTAGCGGTTAACACCGGGGAGCTGTTTTTT.